What follows are 23 T cell receptor beta chains derived from one specimen sequenced in a study of blood T cell repertoires in COVID-19. Method: immunoSEQ multiplex PCR; TCRdb's copy keeps in-frame clones and lacks some. Of more than 35,000 clones detected, more than 70% appear once; the ten largest clones hold almost 35%. The sequenced sample was peripheral blood. The source of these receptors is a man between 65 and 80 years old with active COVID-19.

The chain couples TRBV7-7 to TRBJ2-1; D is unclear. The length of the CDR3 is 15 residues. V dropped 5 bases and J dropped 3 bases, with 14 bases sitting between them. CDR1 is SSHAT and CDR2 is FNYEAQ in the germline V gene (reference sequence). CDR3 sequence: CASSLNSGDYNEQFF. The CDR3 DNA reads TGTGCCAGCAGCCTCAACTCCGGAGACTACAATGAGCAGTTCTTC.

The chain combines TRBV4-3 with TRBJ2-3; D may be TRBD1 (5 bases). Trimming left V 0 bases short and J 3 bases short, with 16 bases between. This CDR3 spans 17 amino acids. Germline assignment: CDR1 LGHNA and CDR2 YSLEER. Here the CDR3 reads CASSQDLVGAPTDTQYF. DNA for the CDR3: TGCGCCAGCAGCCAAGATTTAGTAGGGGCTCCTACAGATACGCAGTATTTT.

CDR3 DNA: TGTGCCAGCAGCCTTAGCGGGGGGGCTAGCACAGATACGCAGTATTTT. Translation gives CASSLSGGASTDTQYF. This sequence joins TRBV3-1 (or the pseudogene TRBV3-2) and TRBJ2-3; 11 bases are a match to TRBD2. CDR1 and CDR2 from the germline V gene are LGHDT and YNNKEL (reference sequence). The CDR3 contains 16 residues. The V segment lost 4 bases and the J segment 0 bases; nucleotides outside the gene matches: 3.

This chain links TRBV30 with TRBJ1-2; a weak D match, TRBD1 (5 bases). V was pared by 3 bases and J by 7 bases, with 12 bases between. The CDR3 has 12 residues. CDR1 is GTSNPN and CDR2 is SVGIG in the germline V gene (reference sequence). CDR3 sequence: CAWRWGVGGYTF. CDR3 DNA sequence: TGTGCCTGGAGGTGGGGGGTAGGTGGCTACACCTTC.

The chain recombines TRBV12-3 or TRBV12-4 with TRBJ2-7, with D hard to call. This CDR3 is built from 11 residues. Trimming removed 5 bases from V and 4 bases from J, with 6 bases in between. In nucleotides, the CDR3 is TGTGCCAGCAGTACAGCTTACGAGCAGTACTTC. Amino acid sequence: CASSTAYEQYF.

This clone turned up a few times. This rearrangement joins TRBV7-9 to TRBJ2-2; no definite D call. This CDR3 is built from 13 residues. V was cut by 6 bases and J by 6 bases, with 11 bases left in between. Germline V gene lookup returns CDR1 SEHNR and CDR2 FQNEAQ (reference sequence). The CDR3 nucleotides are TGTGCCAGCAGTCTAGTAGTCGCCGGGGAGCTGTTTTTT. Residues: CASSLVVAGELFF.

The rearrangement links TRBV7-2 to TRBJ1-1, with D possibly matching TRBD1 (5 bases). CDR1 and CDR2 from the germline V gene are SGHTA and FQGNSA. The CDR3 consists of 15 residues. V shed 2 bases and J shed 8 bases, with 18 bases lying between them. Here the CDR3 reads CASSLTKIGSGEAFF. CDR3 coding DNA: TGTGCCAGCAGCTTAACCAAGATTGGGTCAGGGGAAGCTTTCTTT.

This clone has just a few counts. This sequence joins TRBV7-3 and TRBJ2-1; 10 nucleotides agree with TRBD1. Looked up from germline, CDR1 is SGHTA and CDR2 is FQGTGA. The CDR3 is 14 residues long. After removal of 6 bases from V and 6 bases from J, the junction contained 5 bases not matched to a gene. The CDR3 reads CASSRDRGGNEQFF. CDR3 in DNA: TGTGCCAGCAGTCGGGACAGGGGAGGCAATGAGCAGTTCTTC. The full variable domain, with the rest looked up from reference TRBV7-3 and TRBJ2-1, is GAGVSQTPSNKVTEKGKYVELRCDPISGHTALYWYRQSLGQGPEFLIYFQGTGAADDSGLPNDRFFAVRPEGSVSTLKIQRTERGDSAVYLCASSRDRGGNEQFFGPGTRLTVL.

The chain combines TRBV5-1 with TRBJ2-1; TRBD1 matches 7 bases. Germline V CDR1 and CDR2: SGHRS, YFSETQ. J lost 6 bases, V lost 5 bases, and 11 bases had no gene match. This CDR3 is 15 amino acids long. The CDR3, as DNA: TGCGCCAGCAGTTTTGCAGGGGGAACCGTCAATGAGCAGTTCTTC. It translates to CASSFAGGTVNEQFF.

This chain uses TRBV2 with TRBJ2-3, with a weak D call TRBD2 (7 bases). Trimming left V 2 bases short and J 5 bases short, with 17 bases between. The CDR3 runs 16 residues. Germline values: CDR1 SNHLY, CDR2 FYNNEI. The CDR3 region is CASSELRGGLGDTQYF. Here the CDR3 DNA reads TGTGCCAGCAGTGAATTGAGGGGGGGCCTAGGAGATACGCAGTATTTT.

V gene TRBV27 combines with J gene TRBJ1-4, with 7 bases identical to TRBD1. Germline V CDR1 and CDR2: MNHEY, SMNVEV (reference sequence). The J segment lost 8 bases and the V segment lost 5 bases, leaving 20 bases of the junction unmatched. The CDR3 length is 18 residues. DNA of the CDR3: TGTGCCAGCAGTCTAACCCGGGAGGGGGCGGGATTCGCAGAAAAACTGTTTTTT. Translating it yields CASSLTREGAGFAEKLFF.

This chain links TRBV30 with TRBJ1-4; 7 bases are a match to TRBD1. The CDR3 consists of 15 residues. V shed 0 bases and J 5 bases; nucleotides not matched to a gene: 6. Per the germline V gene, CDR1 is GTSNPN and CDR2 is SVGIG (reference sequence). DNA for the CDR3: TGTGCCTGGAGTGTATTGGGACAGCCAAATGAAAAACTGTTTTTT. Residues: CAWSVLGQPNEKLFF.

This chain uses TRBV11-3 with TRBJ2-3; 11 bases map to TRBD2. With V trimmed by 1 base and J by 5 bases, 2 bases remained unmatched. The germline gives CDR1 SGHNT, CDR2 YENEEA. The length of the CDR3 is 15 residues. In DNA, the CDR3 is TGTGCCAGCAGCTTAGGGGGGACTAGCGGAGATACGCAGTATTTT. Its protein product is CASSLGGTSGDTQYF. The variable domain in full, completed from reference TRBV11-3 and TRBJ2-3, reads EAGVVQSPRYKIIEKKQPVAFWCNPISGHNTLYWYLQNLGQGPELLIRYENEEAVDDSQLPKDRFSAERLKGVDSTLKIQPAELGDSAVYLCASSLGGTSGDTQYFGPGTRLTVL.

The chain carries TRBV7-9 and TRBJ2-7; 9 nucleotides match TRBD1. This CDR3 comprises 14 residues. Germline lookup yields CDR1 SEHNR and CDR2 FQNEAQ (reference sequence). The trim removed 5 bases at V and 7 bases at J, leaving 9 bases unmatched. CDR3 amino acids: CASSIGTGSSEQYF. CDR3 coding DNA: TGTGCCAGCAGCATAGGGACAGGGTCAAGTGAGCAGTACTTC.

CDR3 sequence (DNA): TGTGCCAGCAGCCTTCGACAGGGGGCTAGCTATGGCTACACCTTC. Encoded protein: CASSLRQGASYGYTF. The rearrangement uses TRBV5-6 and TRBJ1-2; 10 bases are a match to TRBD1. Trimming took 4 bases from V and 4 from J; bases not matched to a gene: 7. Germline V gene sequence: CDR1 SGHDT, CDR2 YYEEEE. There are 15 residues in the CDR3.

V gene TRBV19 combines with J gene TRBJ2-1, with TRBD1 matching over 10 bases. Germline V lookup: CDR1 LNHDA, CDR2 SQIVND (reference sequence). This CDR3 has 15 residues. The V segment lost 4 bases and the J segment 7 bases; nucleotides outside the gene matches: 7. The DNA of the CDR3 is TGTGCCAGTAGTACAGACAGGGGGCTAGTAAATGAGCAGTTCTTC. Translating it yields CASSTDRGLVNEQFF.

The CDR3 here is CASSLSTGLFQPQHF. Here the CDR3 DNA reads TGTGCCAGCAGTTTAAGTACAGGGTTGTTTCAGCCCCAGCATTTT. The chain has TRBV28 and TRBJ1-5, with a tentative D call TRBD1 (6 bases). From germline, CDR1 is MDHEN and CDR2 SYDVKM. V was clipped by 2 bases and J by 6 bases, with 14 bases between them. The CDR3 runs to 15 residues.

The V and J genes are TRBV6-2 or TRBV6-3 and TRBJ1-2, with D uncertain. V gave up 5 bases and J gave up 4 bases, with 14 bases separating them. Germline values: CDR1 MNHEY, CDR2 SVGEGT. The CDR3 runs 14 residues. CDR3 region: CASSPRMAFYGYTF. DNA of the CDR3: TGTGCCAGCAGTCCCCGCATGGCATTCTATGGCTACACCTTC.

CDR3 amino acids: CASSLPDSTGQPQHF. In DNA form, the CDR3 reads TGTGCCAGCAGTTTACCTGACAGTACGGGTCAGCCCCAGCATTTT. The chain has TRBV28 and TRBJ1-5, with D possibly TRBD1 on 5 matching bases. Germline CDR1 reads MDHEN; CDR2 reads SYDVKM. Trimming stripped 2 bases from V and 6 bases from J, with 14 bases between. The CDR3 contains 15 residues.

This chain joins TRBV6-5 and TRBJ1-1; D is unclear. CDR1 MNHEY and CDR2 SVGAGI come from the germline V gene. The CDR3 extends over 14 amino acids. Trimming took off 6 bases at V and 3 bases at J, with 14 bases between the two ends. The chain's CDR3 is CASSGRGGDTEAFF. CDR3 nucleotide sequence: TGTGCCAGCAGCGGTCGCGGCGGGGACACTGAAGCTTTCTTT.

CDR3 residues: CASSLSGRSTDTQYF. CDR3 nucleotides: TGTGCCAGCAGTTTAAGCGGGAGGTCCACAGATACGCAGTATTTT. The chain joins TRBV25-1 to TRBJ2-3; 9 nucleotides line up with TRBD2. The ends lost 5 bases at V and 2 bases at J; junction bases unmatched: 5. CDR3 length: 15 residues. CDR1 is MGHDK, CDR2 SYGVNS, per germline.

J is TRBJ1-1 and V is TRBV27; perhaps TRBD1 as D (5 bases). The V end lost 2 bases, the J end lost 1 base, and 8 bases lay between the germline ends. CDR1 and CDR2 from the germline V gene are MNHEY and SMNVEV (reference sequence). The CDR3 covers 14 residues. The CDR3 bases are TGTGCCAGCAGTTTAGGGGGGGAGAACACTGAAGCTTTCTTT. Its protein product is CASSLGGENTEAFF.

This sequence joins TRBV28 and TRBJ1-6; D perhaps matches TRBD1 (6 bases). Germline V gene data show CDR1 as MDHEN and CDR2 as SYDVKM. V was pared by 4 bases and J by 6 bases, with 13 bases between. This CDR3 comprises 15 residues. The CDR3 DNA reads TGTGCCAGCAGTTCATCTCAAGGGGGTAATTCACCCCTCCACTTT. Translating it yields CASSSSQGGNSPLHF.